What follows is one TCR beta chain and its context. Its antigen is unknown. The source of the sample is a study of shared clonotypes between healthy human individuals. Turning to the study itself: Each donor's CD4 naive and CD4 memory cells filled three plates apiece, CD8 naive two, and CD8 memory one. Overall study findings and caveats: A handful of donors held about 5.1% of naive CD4 clonotypes in common.

Data came from immunoSEQ multiplex PCR; TCRdb stores just in-frame clones and leaves some out. The sample yields some 1.5 million clones, 96% seen once. This TCR was sampled from a man aged 25-45 years in good health. Material for sequencing was naive CD4+ T cells sorted from blood. Subset given: CD45RA+ positively selected.

The CDR3 nucleotides are TGCGCCAGCAGCCTGGTCAGGGGTGAAGGCTACACCTTC. Its translation: CASSLVRGEGYTF. The chain employs TRBV5-1 and TRBJ1-2; possibly TRBD1 for D (6 bases). CDR1 is SGHRS, CDR2 YFSETQ, per germline. With 4 bases removed from V and 8 bases from J, the gap between germline ends came to 15 bases. The CDR3 spans 13 residues.